The sequence of this T cell receptor (beta chain) was determined in a study of OX40 agonist ivuxolimab in advanced cancers. This clone has only a few counts. With V trimmed by 0 bases and J by 4 bases, 5 bases remained unmatched. From germline, CDR1 is SGDLS and CDR2 YYNGEE. CDR3 length: 15 amino acids. TCRdb's table, derived via immunoSEQ multiplex PCR, lists solely in-frame clones and lacks some. Of more than 85,000 clones in the sample, approximately 90% were seen once. This material consisted of CD4+ or CD8+ T cells sorted from blood, taken in a trial of the OX40 agonist ivuxolimab. This TCR derives from an adult with an advanced solid tumor such as melanoma, head and neck, liver or kidney cancer. The J gene is TRBJ2-7, the V gene TRBV9; the match to TRBD2 covers 9 bases. CDR3 sequence (DNA): TGTGCCAGCAGCGTAGAGGATAGCGGGAGATACGAGCAGTACTTC. Amino acids: CASSVEDSGRYEQYF.